This T cell receptor beta chain was captured by sequencing in a study of blood T cell repertoires in COVID-19. At the level of the study: Donors in the United States, Italy and Spain gave samples during acute or convalescent COVID-19. PBMCs, B-cell-depleted T cells, or T cells were the source of the cDNA or gDNA that made up the material.

The CDR3 extends over 14 amino acids. The germline V and J ends were trimmed by 2 bases and 3 bases, with 11 bases remaining between them. Germline V gene lookup returns CDR1 SGHRS and CDR2 YFSETQ. The repertoire was sequenced with immunoSEQ multiplex PCR; TCRdb's copy has only in-frame clones and lacks some. The top ten clones hold 0.62% of a sample with more than 150,000 clones, nearly 90% of them seen once. The receptor was isolated from a man in his forties or fifties with acute or convalescent COVID-19. The sequenced sample consisted of peripheral blood. The chain has TRBV5-1 and TRBJ1-2; the D gene is possibly TRBD1 (5 bases). The CDR3 protein is CASSFTGDDYGYTF. CDR3 coding DNA: TGCGCCAGCAGCTTTACAGGAGATGACTATGGCTACACCTTC. The full variable domain, completed using reference TRBV5-1 and TRBJ1-2, is KAGVTQTPRYLIKTRGQQVTLSCSPISGHRSVSWYQQTPGQGLQFLFEYFSETQRNKGNFPGRFSGRQFSNSRSEMNVSTLELGDSALYLCASSFTGDDYGYTFGSGTRLTVV.